Following are 20 T cell receptor beta chains from one sample sequenced in a study of blood T cell repertoires in COVID-19. Assay: immunoSEQ multiplex PCR; the TCRdb copy retains only in-frame clones and omits some. The sample includes around 300,000 clones, approximately 81% of them seen just once. The specimen was PBMCs or T cells enriched from blood (not recorded which). The origin of the receptors is a woman between 50 and 59 years old who had recovered from COVID-19.

V gene TRBV29-1 combines with J gene TRBJ2-3; 9 bases align to TRBD2. Germline V gives CDR1 SQVTM, CDR2 ANQGSEA. Trimming took 5 bases from V and 5 from J; bases not matched to a gene: 11. The CDR3 consists of 15 residues. CDR3 in amino acids: CSVRIGGRAEDTQYF. The CDR3 DNA reads as TGCAGCGTTCGGATCGGCGGGAGGGCTGAAGATACGCAGTATTTT.

The rearrangement links TRBV7-9 to TRBJ2-2, with D tentatively TRBD1 (6 bases). The V and J ends lost 2 bases and 1 base respectively, with 11 bases between them. The CDR3 is 16 residues long. Germline CDR1 is SEHNR and CDR2 is FQNEAQ (reference sequence). DNA of the CDR3: TGTGCCAGCAGCTTATCGGGACAAGTGAACACCGGGGAGCTGTTTTTT. It encodes CASSLSGQVNTGELFF.

The chain couples TRBV5-5 to TRBJ2-6; no clear D. This CDR3 is built from 13 residues. Trimming removed 4 bases at V and 4 bases at J, with 6 bases between. CDR1 and CDR2 (germline): SGHKS, YYEKEE (reference sequence). This chain's CDR3 is CASSLAGANVLTF. Here the CDR3 DNA reads TGTGCCAGCAGCCTGGCAGGGGCCAACGTCCTGACTTTC.

This CDR3 is CASSSHSGGTGGELFF. The CDR3 DNA reads as TGTGCCAGCAGCTCGCATAGCGGGGGGACCGGCGGGGAGCTGTTTTTT. This chain joins TRBV11-3 and TRBJ2-2; 10 nucleotides agree with TRBD2. This CDR3 has 16 residues. CDR1 SGHNT and CDR2 YENEEA come from the germline V gene. V lost 4 bases, J lost 7 bases, and 9 bases stayed unmatched.

CDR3 residues: CSVEIQGKNIQYF. In DNA, the CDR3 is TGCAGCGTTGAAATTCAGGGCAAAAACATTCAGTACTTC. The rearrangement joins TRBV29-1 to TRBJ2-4; D is possibly TRBD1 (5 bases). Trimming removed 2 bases from V and 3 bases from J, with 8 bases in between. Germline V CDR1 and CDR2: SQVTM, ANQGSEA. There are 13 residues in the CDR3.

The chain has TRBV28 and TRBJ2-1; D uncertain. V was trimmed by 6 bases and J by 8 bases, leaving 20 bases between them. The germline gives CDR1 MDHEN, CDR2 SYDVKM. CDR3 size: 15 residues. The CDR3 DNA reads as TGTGCCAGCAGAACCCGAGGCGGCTTAGACGATGAGCAGTTCTTC. The encoded protein is CASRTRGGLDDEQFF.

The rearrangement links TRBV11-2 to TRBJ2-1; perhaps TRBD2 as D (7 bases). Germline V gene data show CDR1 as SGHAT and CDR2 as FQNNGV. This CDR3 has 15 amino acids. Trimming removed 0 bases at V and 8 bases at J, with 14 bases between. CDR3 DNA sequence: TGTGCCAGCAGCTTAGATGGGGGGGCCCTGCATGAGCAGTTCTTC. The encoded protein is CASSLDGGALHEQFF.

The V and J genes are TRBV19 and TRBJ2-4, with TRBD2 as a possible D gene (5 bases). The germline V gene encodes CDR1 LNHDA and CDR2 SQIVND (reference sequence). This CDR3 spans 15 amino acids. V shed 5 bases and J shed 2 bases, with 13 bases lying between them. The CDR3 sequence: CASSGPGSTKNIQYF. The CDR3 nucleotides are TGTGCCAGTAGTGGTCCGGGATCCACCAAAAACATTCAGTACTTC.

V gene TRBV28 combines with J gene TRBJ1-4, with TRBD1 identical over 8 bases. Germline CDR1 reads MDHEN; CDR2 reads SYDVKM. The CDR3 length is 13 residues. The V gene end was trimmed by 3 bases and the J gene end by 8 bases; junction bases not matched to a gene: 2. The CDR3 is CASSFWDREKLFF. Written as DNA, the CDR3 is TGTGCCAGCAGTTTTTGGGACAGGGAAAAACTGTTTTTT.

The chain recombines TRBV19 with TRBJ1-5, with unresolved D. Trimming took 7 bases from V and 4 from J, leaving 14 bases between them. CDR1 is LNHDA and CDR2 is SQIVND in the germline V gene (reference sequence). The CDR3 is 14 residues long. The CDR3 region has the DNA TGTGCCAGTAACTTGGCGGGAGTTAATCAGCCCCAGCATTTT. Protein sequence: CASNLAGVNQPQHF. Full variable domain (rest looked up from reference TRBV19 and TRBJ1-5): DGGITQSPKYLFRKEGQNVTLSCEQNLNHDAMYWYRQDPGQGLRLIYYSQIVNDFQKGDIAEGYSVSREKKESFPLTVTSAQKNPTAFYLCASNLAGVNQPQHFGDGTRLSIL.

The chain carries TRBV12-3 or TRBV12-4 and TRBJ1-4; 7 bases are shared with TRBD1. The V and J ends lost 6 bases and 11 bases, in that order; junction bases with no gene match: 9. This CDR3 is built from 13 residues. The CDR3 loop reads CASRNGQVGKLFF. The CDR3 coding sequence is TGTGCCAGCAGAAACGGACAGGTCGGGAAACTGTTTTTT.

The chain combines TRBV18 with TRBJ1-4, with D unclear. The CDR3 is 12 residues long. With 2 bases removed from V and 8 bases from J, the gap between germline ends came to 6 bases. Germline-derived CDR1 and CDR2 are KGHSH and LQKENI. The CDR3 here is CASSPDTEKLFF. The CDR3 bases are TGTGCCAGCTCACCAGACACGGAAAAACTGTTTTTT.

The rearrangement joins TRBV5-5 to TRBJ1-6, with TRBD1 identical over 8 bases. The CDR3 is 15 amino acids. The germline V gene encodes CDR1 SGHKS and CDR2 YYEKEE (reference sequence). After removal of 0 bases from V and 8 bases from J, the junction contained 4 bases not matched to a gene. The CDR3 nucleotides read TGTGCCAGCAGCTTGGTGGCAGGGGGCCATTCACCCCTCCACTTT. Amino acids: CASSLVAGGHSPLHF.

This sequence joins TRBV9 and TRBJ2-6; the D is unclear. V gave up 3 bases and J gave up 4 bases, with 5 bases separating them. Per germline, CDR1 SGDLS and CDR2 YYNGEE. The CDR3 length is 13 residues. Here the CDR3 reads CASSAPGANVLTF. CDR3 nucleotides: TGTGCCAGCAGCGCCCCAGGGGCCAACGTCCTGACTTTC. The variable domain in full, completed from reference TRBV9 and TRBJ2-6, reads DSGVTQTPKHLITATGQRVTLRCSPRSGDLSVYWYQQSLDQGLQFLIQYYNGEERAKGNILERFSAQQFPDLHSELNLSSLELGDSALYFCASSAPGANVLTFGAGSRLTVL.

This sequence joins TRBV4-2 and TRBJ2-3; 12 positions agree with TRBD2. The CDR3 sequence is 18 residues long. The germline gives CDR1 LGHNA, CDR2 YNFKEQ. V dropped 1 base and J dropped 1; count of bases not matched to a gene: 6. CDR3: CASSQAQTSGGRTDTQYF. CDR3 sequence (DNA): TGTGCCAGCAGCCAAGCCCAGACTAGCGGGGGCCGCACAGATACGCAGTATTTT.

V usage is TRBV28 and J usage is TRBJ2-7, with 7 bases aligning to TRBD1. The germline CDR1 and CDR2 sequences are MDHEN and SYDVKM. After removal of 6 bases from V and 3 bases from J, the junction contained 17 bases not matched to a gene. The CDR3 contains 17 residues. This CDR3 is CASSGLRAGTENYEQYF. CDR3 DNA: TGTGCCAGCAGCGGACTGAGAGCCGGGACAGAAAACTACGAGCAGTACTTC. The whole variable domain, remainder taken from reference TRBV28 and TRBJ2-7, is DVKVTQSSRYLVKRTGEKVFLECVQDMDHENMFWYRQDPGLGLRLIYFSYDVKMKEKGDIPEGYSVSREKKERFSLILESASTNQTSMYLCASSGLRAGTENYEQYFGPGTRLTVT.

This chain uses TRBV5-4 with TRBJ2-5; 7 bases match TRBD1. J gave up 1 base and V 3 bases, and 6 bases lay outside the gene matches. Per the germline V gene, CDR1 is SGHNT and CDR2 is YYREEE (reference sequence). The CDR3 extends over 15 amino acids. CDR3 residues: CASSSPGQFQETQYF. The CDR3 region has the DNA TGTGCCAGCAGCTCTCCGGGACAGTTCCAAGAGACCCAGTACTTC.

The chain couples TRBV15 to TRBJ1-2; no firm D call. Germline-derived CDR1 and CDR2 are LNHNV and YYDKDF (reference sequence). Trimming removed 0 bases at V and 7 bases at J, with 18 bases between. The CDR3 loop spans 16 amino acids. The DNA of the CDR3 is TGTGCCACCAGCAGAGATGTCGGGATACAGAGCTTTGGCTACACCTTC. Amino acids: CATSRDVGIQSFGYTF.

This chain connects TRBV25-1 to TRBJ2-5, with TRBD2 matching over 11 bases. This CDR3 spans 18 amino acids. Germline CDR1 is MGHDK and CDR2 is SYGVNS. Trimming cost V 0 bases and J 1 base; bases outside gene matches: 7. Written as DNA, the CDR3 is TGTGCCAGCAGTGAATATCGGGGGACTAGCGGAGCCCAAGAGACCCAGTACTTC. It encodes CASSEYRGTSGAQETQYF. Based on the CDR3 plus reference TRBV25-1 and TRBJ2-5, the full variable domain is EADIYQTPRYLVIGTGKKITLECSQTMGHDKMYWYQQDPGMELHLIHYSYGVNSTEKGDLSSESTVSRIRTEHFPLTLESARPSHTSQYLCASSEYRGTSGAQETQYFGPGTRLLVL.

This rearrangement joins TRBV4-3 to TRBJ2-1, with 14 bases that match TRBD2. V was pared by 5 bases and J by 0 bases, with 12 bases of the junction left unmatched. Germline V gene sequence: CDR1 LGHNA, CDR2 YSLEER. This CDR3 spans 20 amino acids. For the CDR3, the DNA is TGCGCCAGCAGCGCCCGTCTGGGACTAGCGGGAGCTAGCTCCTACAATGAGCAGTTCTTC. It codes for CASSARLGLAGASSYNEQFF.